These 28 T cell receptor beta chains share one sample of origin, sequenced in a study of blood T cells in healthy people across ages (dated by TCRdb to 2013 to 2016). Receptors were amplified or captured by 5' RACE. This sample was sequenced with an Illumina HiSeq 2500. A second PCR of about 7 to 12 cycles was run with a J-beta primer mix and a sample-barcoded 5' primer. The public reads were reanalyzed by TCRdb: fastp trimming at Q25, MiXCR alignment, in-frame beta chains only. Every entry covers one CDR3 protein and lists the most common genes and DNA from its rows. The sample table contains hundreds of thousands of distinct CDR3 sequences; only one count was recorded for just over 55% of them. Under 30% of the sample is taken by the ten largest. The sample comprised blood. All receptors come from a man aged 40-55 years in good health.

The V and J genes are TRBV6-5 and TRBJ2-3; the match to TRBD2 covers 8 bases. V shed 2 bases, J shed 4 bases, and the junction held 8 bases outside the gene matches. There are 16 residues in the CDR3. Germline CDR1 and CDR2: MNHEY and SVGAGI. DNA of the CDR3: TGTGCCAGCAGTTACGGCGGGAGGCCCTCTTCAGATACGCAGTATTTT. Protein: CASSYGGRPSSDTQYF.

The chain is built from TRBV20-1 and TRBJ1-2, with D hard to call. The germline CDR1 and CDR2 sequences are DFQATT and SNEGSKA (reference sequence). Trimming removed 4 bases at V and 4 bases at J, with 10 bases between. This CDR3 has 12 amino acids. This CDR3 reads CSANGDAYGYTF. In DNA, the CDR3 is TGCAGTGCTAACGGGGATGCCTATGGCTACACCTTC.

V and J are TRBV12-3 or TRBV12-4 and TRBJ2-5; the match to TRBD1 covers 7 bases. J was trimmed by 4 bases and V by 5 bases; bases with no gene match: 7. This CDR3 spans 14 amino acids. The CDR3 reads CASSSKGARETQYF. The CDR3 DNA is TGTGCCAGCAGTAGTAAGGGGGCGAGAGAGACCCAGTACTTC.

This chain uses TRBV11-2 with TRBJ2-5, with D possibly being TRBD1 (5 bases). Germline V lookup: CDR1 SGHAT, CDR2 FQNNGV. This CDR3 has 15 amino acids. Deletions cut 5 bases from V and 3 bases from J, with 16 bases between. CDR3 in amino acids: CASSTAAETEETQYF. For the CDR3, the DNA is TGTGCCAGCAGCACCGCAGCCGAGACAGAAGAGACCCAGTACTTC.

This clonotype was detected a few times. The V call is TRBV29-1, the J call TRBJ2-1; 9 bases agree with TRBD1. This CDR3 comprises 15 residues. V dropped 4 bases and J dropped 4; count of bases not matched to a gene: 8. From germline, CDR1 is SQVTM and CDR2 ANQGSEA. CDR3 residues: CSVVGYRGLYNEQFF. The CDR3, as DNA: TGCAGCGTTGTTGGGTACAGGGGGCTATACAATGAGCAGTTCTTC.

Comments on this clonotype: A much larger clone differs by one base, so this may be a read error. This chain uses TRBV5-1 with TRBJ2-7, with D tentatively TRBD2 (6 bases). The V gene's germline CDR1 is SGHRS and CDR2 YFSETQ. This CDR3 is built from 13 residues. V was clipped by 4 bases and J by 0 bases, with 8 bases between them. CDR3 amino acids: CASSVDYSYEQYF. CDR3 nucleotide sequence: TGCGCCAGCAGCGTGGACTACTCCTACGAGCAGTACTTC.

This clonotype was counted once. This chain links TRBV4-2 with TRBJ1-5; D call uncertain. Germline V gene sequence: CDR1 LGHNA, CDR2 YNFKEQ. Between the trimmed V and J ends, which lost 0 bases and 6 bases, there was a span of 12 bases. CDR3 length: 15 residues. CDR3 region: CASSQDISSGQPQHF. The CDR3 nucleotides are TGTGCCAGCAGCCAAGATATAAGCTCTGGTCAGCCCCAGCATTTT.

This clonotype was seen a handful of times. CDR3 sequence (DNA): TGCAGCGCACCACCGGGACCAACCGAGCAGTACTTC. Its translation: CSAPPGPTEQYF. The chain couples TRBV20-1 to TRBJ2-7; D may match TRBD1 or TRBD2 (5 bases each). The CDR3 length is 12 residues. CDR1 is DFQATT, CDR2 SNEGSKA, per germline (reference sequence).

In its sample, this clonotype was seen a few times. The chain links TRBV11-2 to TRBJ2-7, with D unresolved. CDR1 SGHAT and CDR2 FQNNGV come from the germline V gene. Between the trimmed V and J ends, which lost 4 bases and 7 bases, there was a span of 11 bases. The CDR3 has 12 residues. The CDR3, as DNA: TGTGCCAGCAGCTGGGGTTGGGAAGAGCAGTACTTC. Protein product: CASSWGWEEQYF.

The chain uses TRBV20-1 and TRBJ2-1, with TRBD1 identical over 10 bases. V dropped 6 bases and J dropped 13; count of bases not matched to a gene: 21. The CDR3 is 16 amino acids. The germline gives CDR1 DFQATT, CDR2 SNEGSKA (reference sequence). CDR3 residues: CSAPDRGRNLRTPQFF. Written as DNA, the CDR3 is TGCAGTGCCCCAGACAGGGGGCGAAACCTTAGGACTCCACAGTTCTTC.

This chain uses TRBV7-3 with TRBJ2-5; 7 nucleotides agree with TRBD1. The CDR3 runs to 13 residues. Trimming took 5 bases from V and 11 from J; bases not matched to a gene: 11. Germline V gene data show CDR1 as SGHTA and CDR2 as FQGTGA. Written as DNA, the CDR3 is TGTGCCAGCAGCCTAGACAGGGCGAGTGAGCAGTACTTC. This gives the protein CASSLDRASEQYF.

This clonotype was seen a few times. This sequence joins TRBV28 and TRBJ2-7; a weak D match, TRBD1 (6 bases). The CDR3 consists of 16 residues. Germline values: CDR1 MDHEN, CDR2 SYDVKM. V lost 5 bases and J 2 bases, leaving 19 bases between the germline ends. The CDR3 DNA sequence: TGTGCCAGCAGTCTCTGGGTAGGGGACACCACCTACGAGCAGTACTTC. The encoded protein is CASSLWVGDTTYEQYF.

V and J are TRBV4-3 and TRBJ2-4; D is ambiguous. The J call may be incorrect, as the DNA end agrees better with TRBJ2-5. This CDR3 is built from 15 residues. In germline, CDR1 is LGHNA, CDR2 YSLEER. The CDR3 nucleotides are TGCGCCAGCAGCCAAGACCGGGTCCCAGGTCAGACCCAGTACTTC. Translated: CASSQDRVPGQTQYF.

CDR3 nucleotide sequence: TGTGCCAGCAGCTTAGAAGTTAACTATGGCTACACCTTC. This translates into CASSLEVNYGYTF. This chain connects TRBV7-3 to TRBJ1-2; no firm D call. Germline lookup yields CDR1 SGHTA and CDR2 FQGTGA. V was clipped by 2 bases and J by 1 base, with 5 bases between them. This CDR3 has 13 amino acids.

The chain employs TRBV11-3 and TRBJ2-1; perhaps D is TRBD1 or TRBD2 (6 bases each). There are 15 residues in the CDR3. CDR1 SGHNT and CDR2 YENEEA come from the germline V gene. The V gene lost 5 bases and the J gene lost 9 bases, with 20 bases spanning the gap. The CDR3 here is CASSPEWGAITEQFF. For the CDR3, the DNA is TGTGCCAGCAGCCCCGAATGGGGGGCTATTACTGAGCAGTTCTTC.

A single count supports this clonotype. The V and J genes are TRBV7-9 and TRBJ2-7, with 8 bases matching TRBD2. The germline V gene has CDR1 SEHNR and CDR2 FQNEAQ (reference sequence). V dropped 7 bases and J dropped 6; count of bases not matched to a gene: 14. This CDR3 comprises 15 residues. The CDR3 DNA is TGTGCCAGCACCGGGGGGGGGGCGCGTCCTTCCGAGCAGTACTTC. This translates into CASTGGGARPSEQYF.

This chain links TRBV29-1 with TRBJ1-1; D call uncertain. Germline V lookup: CDR1 SQVTM, CDR2 ANQGSEA. This CDR3 has 10 amino acids. V gave up 7 bases and J gave up 4 bases, with 7 bases separating them. The CDR3 protein is CSGGGTEAFF. In DNA, the CDR3 is TGCAGCGGAGGCGGCACTGAAGCTTTCTTT.

The CDR3 DNA follows: TGTGCCAGCAGCCTACCGTCCCTGGGGGCCAACGTCCTGACTTTC. This codes for CASSLPSLGANVLTF. The chain has TRBV3-1 and TRBJ2-6; D unclear. The CDR3 is made up of 15 amino acids. Germline assignment: CDR1 LGHDT and CDR2 YNNKEL (reference sequence). V was cut by 4 bases and J by 4 bases, with 11 bases left in between.

The chain employs TRBV15 and TRBJ2-5; the match to TRBD1 covers 7 bases. V gave up 5 bases and J gave up 4 bases; unmatched junction bases: 7. The V gene's germline CDR1 is LNHNV and CDR2 YYDKDF (reference sequence). The CDR3 loop spans 14 amino acids. The CDR3 region has the DNA TGTGCCACCAGCGGCGACAGGGCGCGAGAGACCCAGTACTTC. Its protein is CATSGDRARETQYF. Full variable domain (missing parts from reference TRBV15 and TRBJ2-5): DAMVIQNPRYQVTQFGKPVTLSCSQTLNHNVMYWYQQKSSQAPKLLFHYYDKDFNNEADTPDNFQSRRPNTSFCFLDIRSPGLGDTAMYLCATSGDRARETQYFGPGTRLLVL.

The table lists this clonotype with a few counts. The V and J genes are TRBV2 and TRBJ2-1, with TRBD2 matching over 11 bases. Losses at the gene ends were 7 bases for V and 9 bases for J; bases not matched to a gene: 14. CDR1 and CDR2 (germline): SNHLY, FYNNEI. The CDR3 is 16 amino acids. The CDR3 DNA follows: TGTGCCAGCACGAGAGGAATGGGTAGCGGGAGGGTTGAGCAGTTCTTC. Its translation: CASTRGMGSGRVEQFF.

V is TRBV20-1 and J is TRBJ2-2; D not certain. CDR1 and CDR2 from the germline V gene are DFQATT and SNEGSKA (reference sequence). CDR3 length equals 14 residues. The ends were cut back, 3 bases at V and 4 bases at J, with 12 bases in the middle. DNA of the CDR3: TGCAGTGCTAGTCGGGTACTTATCACCGGGGAGCTGTTTTTT. Protein product: CSASRVLITGELFF.

The V gene is TRBV2, the J gene TRBJ2-5; D remains ambiguous. Near its end, the DNA agrees better with TRBJ2-7, so the J call may be wrong. Germline V gives CDR1 SNHLY, CDR2 FYNNEI. The CDR3 length is 14 residues. In nucleotides, the CDR3 is TGTGCCAGCAGTCCCCAGGCGAGCTCCTACGAGCAGTACTTC. Protein sequence: CASSPQASSYEQYF.

The V and J genes are TRBV27 and TRBJ2-5, with 7 bases lining up with TRBD2. J gave up 11 bases and V 7 bases, and 19 bases lay outside the gene matches. CDR1 is MNHEY, CDR2 SMNVEV, per germline (reference sequence). This CDR3 spans 15 amino acids. CDR3 DNA sequence: TGTGCCAGCAACCAGCGGGGAGTCGGGATTCATGAGCAGTACTTC. Its protein product is CASNQRGVGIHEQYF.

This clonotype showed up just a few times. This chain connects TRBV6-6 to TRBJ2-1; 10 nucleotides agree with TRBD2. The CDR3 is 15 residues long. Germline trimming cut 5 bases from V and 6 bases from J; bases unmatched to any gene: 7. Per germline, CDR1 MNHNY and CDR2 SVGAGI (reference sequence). CDR3 sequence: CASSRASGSSNEQFF. DNA of the CDR3: TGTGCCAGCAGTAGGGCTAGCGGGAGTAGCAATGAGCAGTTCTTC.

A note on this clonotype: Germline and junction disagree at one end, which may indicate a read error. This sequence joins TRBV28 and TRBJ2-1; D possibly corresponds to TRBD2 (6 bases). The CDR3 loop spans 13 amino acids. CDR1 MDHEN and CDR2 SYDVKM come from the germline V gene. The CDR3 bases are TGTGCCAGCGGGACTCCTGATTACAGTGAGCAGTTCTTC. Its translation: CASGTPDYSEQFF.

The genes are TRBV7-9 and TRBJ1-2; the D is unclear. Trimming removed 1 base at V and 3 bases at J, with 9 bases between. The CDR3 has 14 amino acids. Per germline, CDR1 SEHNR and CDR2 FQNEAQ (reference sequence). The CDR3 DNA sequence: TGTGCCAGCAGCTTAGGGGCTGGTTACTATGGCTACACCTTC. Protein: CASSLGAGYYGYTF.

There are a few counts of this clonotype. This rearrangement joins TRBV27 to TRBJ2-4; 8 bases are shared with TRBD1. TRBJ2-5 explains the end of the DNA better; the J call may be wrong. The CDR3 covers 16 residues. The germline V gene has CDR1 MNHEY and CDR2 SMNVEV (reference sequence). CDR3: CASSLYWTGLQETQYF. DNA of the CDR3: TGTGCCAGCAGTTTATACTGGACAGGGCTTCAAGAGACCCAGTACTTC.

The J gene is TRBJ2-7, the V gene TRBV12-3 or TRBV12-4; D perhaps matches TRBD1 (7 bases). This CDR3 region has 15 residues. V was shortened by 5 bases and J by 7 bases, with 21 bases between the two germline ends. The CDR3 sequence: CASSQGGTESLEQYF. Written as DNA, the CDR3 is TGTGCCAGCAGTCAAGGGGGGACAGAGTCTTTGGAGCAGTACTTC.